This TCR beta chain emerged from a study of shared clonotypes between healthy human individuals. The V and J ends lost 6 bases and 3 bases, in that order; junction bases with no gene match: 12. The CDR3 runs to 17 residues. Germline CDR1 and CDR2: ENHRY and SYGVKD. This clone has only one observation. What it binds is not known. Overall study findings and caveats: Across a handful of donors, naive CD4 shared roughly 5.1%, naive CD8 over 3%, memory CD4 2% to 2.5%, memory CD8 roughly 0.37%. The represented genetic and exposure-history diversity was limited by the small number of donors.

Sequenced by immunoSEQ multiplex PCR; TCRdb stores in-frame clones only, minus some. The sample lists roughly 1,600,000 clones; less than 99% were seen once. The specimen sequenced was naive CD4+ T cells sorted from blood. Noted subset: CD45RA+ positively selected. The J gene is TRBJ2-2, the V gene TRBV10-3; 8 nucleotides agree with TRBD1. The source of this sequence is a man in his thirties or forties in good health. The CDR3 protein is CAIRTLTATGDTGELFF. CDR3 DNA sequence: TGTGCCATCAGGACCCTCACCGCGACAGGGGACACCGGGGAGCTGTTTTTT.